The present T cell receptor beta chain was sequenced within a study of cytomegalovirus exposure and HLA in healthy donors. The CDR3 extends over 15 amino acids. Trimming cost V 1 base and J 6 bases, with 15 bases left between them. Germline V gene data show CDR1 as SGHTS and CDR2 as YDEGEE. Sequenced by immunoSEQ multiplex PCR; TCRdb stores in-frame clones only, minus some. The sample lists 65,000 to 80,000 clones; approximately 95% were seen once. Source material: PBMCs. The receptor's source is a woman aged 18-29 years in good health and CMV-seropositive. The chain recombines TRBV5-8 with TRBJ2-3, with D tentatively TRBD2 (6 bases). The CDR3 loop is CASSLTRLASDTQYF. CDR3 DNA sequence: TGTGCCAGCAGCTTGACTAGGCTAGCGAGCGATACGCAGTATTTT.